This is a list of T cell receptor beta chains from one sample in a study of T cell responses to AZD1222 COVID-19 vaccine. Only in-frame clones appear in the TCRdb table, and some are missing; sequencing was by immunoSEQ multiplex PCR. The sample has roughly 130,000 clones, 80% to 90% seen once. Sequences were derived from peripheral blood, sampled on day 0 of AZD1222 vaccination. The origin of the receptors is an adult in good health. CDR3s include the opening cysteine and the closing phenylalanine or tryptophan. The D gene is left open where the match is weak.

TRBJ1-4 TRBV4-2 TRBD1 CASSQTDRGRDEKLFF TGTGCCAGCAGCCAGACCGACAGGGGGCGCGATGAAAAACTGTTTTTT
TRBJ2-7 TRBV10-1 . CASSDRPYEQYF TGCGCCAGCAGCGACAGGCCGTACGAGCAGTACTTC
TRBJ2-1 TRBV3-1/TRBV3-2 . CASSPSEVRGQFF TGTGCCAGCAGCCCGTCTGAGGTTAGGGGGCAGTTCTTC
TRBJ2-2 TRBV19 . CASSIGPSGGGTGELFF TGTGCCAGTAGTATAGGACCTAGCGGAGGGGGAACCGGGGAGCTGTTTTTT
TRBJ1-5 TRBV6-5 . CASSYNGGQPQHF TGTGCCAGCAGTTACAACGGTGGGCAGCCCCAGCATTTT
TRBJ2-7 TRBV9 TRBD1 CASSVAPTGGQYEQYF TGTGCCAGCAGCGTAGCTCCGACAGGGGGACAATACGAGCAGTACTTC
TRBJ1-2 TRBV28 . CASSLPQGINGYTF TGTGCCAGCAGCCTCCCGCAGGGAATTAATGGCTACACCTTC
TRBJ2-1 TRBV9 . CASSVSPPGPGSYNEQFF TGTGCCAGCAGCGTCTCACCCCCCGGCCCGGGGTCCTACAATGAGCAGTTCTTC
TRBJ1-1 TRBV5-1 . CASSLGQGPGEAFF TGCGCCAGCAGCTTGGGTCAGGGGCCGGGTGAAGCTTTCTTT
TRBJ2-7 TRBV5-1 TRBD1 CASSSLTGGSGEQYF TGCGCCAGCAGCTCGTTGACAGGGGGCTCGGGGGAGCAGTACTTC